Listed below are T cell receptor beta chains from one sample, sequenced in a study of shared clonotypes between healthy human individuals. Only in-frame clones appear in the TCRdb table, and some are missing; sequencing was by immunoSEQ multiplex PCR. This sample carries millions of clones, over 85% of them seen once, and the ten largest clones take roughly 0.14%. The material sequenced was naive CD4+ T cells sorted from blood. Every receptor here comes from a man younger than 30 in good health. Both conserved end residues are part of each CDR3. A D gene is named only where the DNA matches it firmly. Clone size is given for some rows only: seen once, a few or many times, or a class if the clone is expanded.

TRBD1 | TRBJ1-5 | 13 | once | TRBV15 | TGTGCCACGACAGACAGGGTTTATCAGCCCCAGCATTTT | CATTDRVYQPQHF
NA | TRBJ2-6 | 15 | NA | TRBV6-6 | TGTGCCAGCAGTTCCCACTTCTCTGGGGCCAACGTCCTGACTTTC | CASSSHFSGANVLTF
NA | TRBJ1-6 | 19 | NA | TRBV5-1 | TGCGCCAGCAGCTTGGCCTCGGTAGTCTCGGGCTCCTATAATTCACCCCTCCACTTT | CASSLASVVSGSYNSPLHF
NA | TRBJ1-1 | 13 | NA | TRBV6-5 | TGTGCCAGCAGTTTCGGGGGGCACACTGAAGCTTTCTTT | CASSFGGHTEAFF
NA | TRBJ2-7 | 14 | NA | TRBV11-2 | TGTGCCAGCAGCCCGATGGGGGGCTCCTACGAGCAGTACTTC | CASSPMGGSYEQYF
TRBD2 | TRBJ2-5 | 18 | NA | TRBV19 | TGTGCCAGTAGCCCGGGACTAGCGGGAGAAGGGTTAGGAGAGACCCAGTACTTC | CASSPGLAGEGLGETQYF
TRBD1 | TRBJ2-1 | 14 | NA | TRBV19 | TGTGCCAGTAGTATGCCGGGACAGGGTTATGAGCAGTTCTTC | CASSMPGQGYEQFF
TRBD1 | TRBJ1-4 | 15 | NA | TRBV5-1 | TGCGCCAGCAGCTCCCGGACAGGATTGGACGAAAAACTGTTTTTT | CASSSRTGLDEKLFF
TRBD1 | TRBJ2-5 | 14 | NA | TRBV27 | TGTGCCAGCAGTAGGGACAGGGAGGGAAAGACCCAGTACTTC | CASSRDREGKTQYF
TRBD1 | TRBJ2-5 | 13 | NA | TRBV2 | TGTGCCAGCCAGGGACAGGCCCAAGAGACCCAGTACTTC | CASQGQAQETQYF
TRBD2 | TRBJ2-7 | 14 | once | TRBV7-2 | TGTGCCAGCAGCGCGGTCGGGGGGGGTTACGAGCAGTACTTC | CASSAVGGGYEQYF
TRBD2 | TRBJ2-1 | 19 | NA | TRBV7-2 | TGTGCCAGCAGACCAAGGGCTAGCGGGAGGACGGCCACCTACAATGAGCAGTTCTTC | CASRPRASGRTATYNEQFF
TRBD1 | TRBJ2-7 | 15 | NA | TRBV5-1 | TGCGCCAGCAGCCCGGTGGACAGGGGCGTGAACGAGCAGTACTTC | CASSPVDRGVNEQYF
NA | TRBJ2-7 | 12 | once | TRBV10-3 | TGTGCCATCAGTGGGACAAACTACGAGCAGTACTTC | CAISGTNYEQYF
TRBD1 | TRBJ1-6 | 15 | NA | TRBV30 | TGTGCCTGGAGTGTACGGGACAGTGCCTCTTCACCCCTCCACTTT | CAWSVRDSASSPLHF
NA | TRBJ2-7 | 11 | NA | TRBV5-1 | TGCGCCAGTAGACTGCTTAACGAGCAGTACTTC | CASRLLNEQYF
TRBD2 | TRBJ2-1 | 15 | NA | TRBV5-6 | TGTGCCAGCAGCTTCGGACTAGCGGGAGGTAATGAGCAGTTCTTC | CASSFGLAGGNEQFF
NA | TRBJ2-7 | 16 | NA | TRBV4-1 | TGCGCCAGCAGCCAAGATCAGGGCAGGGGCTGGTACGAGCAGTACTTC | CASSQDQGRGWYEQYF
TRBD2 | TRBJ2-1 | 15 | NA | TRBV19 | TGTGCCAGTAGCCCAGCGGGAGCCACCTACAATGAGCAGTTCTTC | CASSPAGATYNEQFF
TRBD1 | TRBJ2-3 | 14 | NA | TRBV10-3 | TGTGCCATCAGTGGTGTAGGGGGCCCAGATACGCAGTATTTT | CAISGVGGPDTQYF
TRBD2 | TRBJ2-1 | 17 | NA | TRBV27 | TGTGCCAGCAGTTTGGCTAGCGGGATGGGACCAAGGGGTGAGCAGTTCTTC | CASSLASGMGPRGEQFF
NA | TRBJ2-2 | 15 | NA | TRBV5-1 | TGCGCCAGCTCCCCTCGGGGGGCTGCGGCCGGGGAGCTGTTTTTT | CASSPRGAAAGELFF
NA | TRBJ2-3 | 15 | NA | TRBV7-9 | TGTGCCAGCAGCTCTTGGGGGACTAGCACAGATACGCAGTATTTT | CASSSWGTSTDTQYF
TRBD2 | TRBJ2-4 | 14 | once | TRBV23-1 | TGCGCCCCACTGCGGGGGAGCGCCAAAAACATTCAGTACTTC | CAPLRGSAKNIQYF
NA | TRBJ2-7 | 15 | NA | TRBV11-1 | TGTGCCAGCAGCTTACACGGGCAAAGCTCCTACGAGCAGTACTTC | CASSLHGQSSYEQYF
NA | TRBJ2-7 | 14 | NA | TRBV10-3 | TGTGCCATCAGTGGAGGAGGGGGGCCCTACGAGCAGTACTTC | CAISGGGGPYEQYF
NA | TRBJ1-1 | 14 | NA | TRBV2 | TGTGCCAGCTCCGAAAAAGCTGGCCTTTTGGGAGCTTTCTTT | CASSEKAGLLGAFF
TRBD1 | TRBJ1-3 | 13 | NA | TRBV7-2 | TGTGCCAGCAGCTTCCGGGACAGGGCCACCATATATTTT | CASSFRDRATIYF
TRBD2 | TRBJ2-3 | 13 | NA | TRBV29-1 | TGCAGCGTTGGTCGGGGGGGCACAGATACGCAGTATTTT | CSVGRGGTDTQYF
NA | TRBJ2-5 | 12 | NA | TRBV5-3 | TGTGCCACCGCCGGCCTCAAGGAGACCCAGTACTTC | CATAGLKETQYF
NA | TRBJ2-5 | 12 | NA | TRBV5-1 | TGCGCCAGCAGCCTAGTAGGTACGGCCCAGTACTTC | CASSLVGTAQYF
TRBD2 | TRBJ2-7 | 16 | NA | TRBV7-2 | TGTGCCAGCAGCTTAGACAGACTAGCGGGAGCCCACGAGCAGTACTTC | CASSLDRLAGAHEQYF
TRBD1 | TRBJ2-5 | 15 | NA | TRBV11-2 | TGTGCCAGCAGCTTTCCCACGCCGGACAGGGTAGAGCAGTACTTC | CASSFPTPDRVEQYF
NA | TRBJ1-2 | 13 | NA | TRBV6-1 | TGTGCCAGCAGTCCCAGCGGGGACTATGGCTACACCTTC | CASSPSGDYGYTF
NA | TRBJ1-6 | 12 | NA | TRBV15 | TGTGCCGCCGGGGCTCATAATTCACCCCTCCACTTT | CAAGAHNSPLHF
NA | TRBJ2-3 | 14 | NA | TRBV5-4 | TGTGCCAGCAGCTCCAGGGGATCAACAGATACGCAGTATTTT | CASSSRGSTDTQYF
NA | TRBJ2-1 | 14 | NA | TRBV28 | TGTGCCAGCAGTCGTACAGGGGCGGGAAATGAGCAGTTCTTC | CASSRTGAGNEQFF
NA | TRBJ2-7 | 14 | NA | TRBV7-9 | TGTGCCAGCAGCCCGAGGGAGTCGTCCTACGAGCAGTACTTC | CASSPRESSYEQYF
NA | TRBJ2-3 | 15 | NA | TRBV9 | TGTGCCAGCAGCGTAGCAGGGGCCGGAACAGATACGCAGTATTTT | CASSVAGAGTDTQYF
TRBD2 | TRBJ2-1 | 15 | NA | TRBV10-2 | TGCGCCAGCAGTGAACGGCTAGCGGGATACAATGAGCAGTTCTTC | CASSERLAGYNEQFF
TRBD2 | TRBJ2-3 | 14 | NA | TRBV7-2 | TGTGCCAGCAGCTCTAGCGGGCGCACAGATACGCAGTATTTT | CASSSSGRTDTQYF
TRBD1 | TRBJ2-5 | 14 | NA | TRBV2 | TGTGCCAGCAGACCGCACAGGGGATCAGAGACCCAGTACTTC | CASRPHRGSETQYF
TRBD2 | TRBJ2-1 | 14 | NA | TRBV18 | TGTGCCAGCTCACCTCCGGGACTAGTCCATGAGCAGTTCTTC | CASSPPGLVHEQFF
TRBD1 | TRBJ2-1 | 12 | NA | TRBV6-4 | TGTGCCAGCAACGGGACAGAACTACTGCAGTTCTTC | CASNGTELLQFF
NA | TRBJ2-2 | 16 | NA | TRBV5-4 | TGTGCCAGCAGCTCGGGGAAGGTCGTGGGTGACGGGGAGCTGTTTTTT | CASSSGKVVGDGELFF
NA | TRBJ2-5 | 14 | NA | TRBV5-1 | TGCGCCAGCAGTGTATCGGGGACGGGAGAGACCCAGTACTTC | CASSVSGTGETQYF
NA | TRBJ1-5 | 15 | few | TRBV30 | TGTGCCTGGAGTGTACGGTGGGAGGGGAATCAGCCCCAGCATTTT | CAWSVRWEGNQPQHF
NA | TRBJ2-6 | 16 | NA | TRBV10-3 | TGTGCCATCCAGGACGGGGGTAACTCTGGGGCCAACGTCCTGACTTTC | CAIQDGGNSGANVLTF
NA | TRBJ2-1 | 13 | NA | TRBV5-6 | TGTGCCAGCAGCTTCCCCAATGGGAATGAGCAGTTCTTC | CASSFPNGNEQFF
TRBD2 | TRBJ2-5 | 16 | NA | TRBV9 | TGTGCCAGCAGCAATTCCCTAGCGGGGGGACAAGAGACCCAGTACTTC | CASSNSLAGGQETQYF
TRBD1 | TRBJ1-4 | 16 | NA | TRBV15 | TGTGCCACCAGCAGAGATGTTGGGACAGTTGGTGAAAAACTGTTTTTT | CATSRDVGTVGEKLFF
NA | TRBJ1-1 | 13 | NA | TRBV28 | TGTGCCAGCAGTTTCGGTTTGAACACTGAAGCTTTCTTT | CASSFGLNTEAFF